This TCR beta chain was profiled in a study of long-term antiretroviral therapy in people with HIV (dated by TCRdb to the early 2020s). Study-level background: Collection of the earliest samples took place about a decade ahead of the 2015 WHO recommendation for immediate ART, at a time when ART was typically delayed until CD4 counts fell. No cross-contamination during QIAcube processing was seen in test extractions of a monoclonal T-cell line run alongside 25 to 35 polyclonal samples. A retrospective serial study tested whether ART initiation and durable HIV suppression were associated with changes in peripheral blood TRB repertoire composition and diversity. About two fifths of the roughly 30 participants with HIV were female. The cohort contributed under 200 cryopreserved PBMC samples from a few dozen adults with confirmed HIV infection, collected serially over a mean of approximately six years (range 1-12). Study-level results and caveats: Samples dated from 2004 to 2017, and the ART regimens used may be less effective than current ones. Compared with controls, HIV repertoires had narrower CDR3 length ranges, and the network structure pointed to an antigen-experienced repertoire that shifted only slightly toward naive after ART. Expanded TRB clones identified before ART initiation dominated the repertoire at all time points, although this dominance fluctuated and declined in many PLHIV after ART. Starting ART was linked to a significant rise in TRB diversity, yet even after long-term ART the diversity remained significantly lower than in transplant donor controls. Inferences about post-ART repertoire changes were limited because no data were available on ART adherence, viral resistance or therapy changes. Because cell numbers in pre-ART samples were limited, unsorted PBMC were profiled instead of sorted CD4+ and CD8+ T cells. Because PBMC availability was limited, only the TCR beta chain was sequenced, with no alpha chain pairing.

About this clone itself: Its specific antigen is unknown. The input lacks base qualities; no much larger clone sits a single base away.

Unmatched junction bases come to 10, with V trimmed by 4 bases and J by 5 bases. CDR1 and CDR2 are read off the germline V gene as MDHEN and SYDVKM. The CDR3 goes from the cysteine to the phenylalanine over 15 residues. The retained sequence is limited to the CDR3, 45 bases, with the frame set at the first base. Participants were included only if at least one PBMC sample before ART initiation and at least two post-ART samples were available. Treatment was received in the United States of America by all participants with HIV. Before DNA extraction, cryopreserved samples containing roughly 0.9-10 million PBMC were thawed and washed. At the time of the earliest PBMC sample, participants with HIV were aged between roughly 20 and 60 years. Each participant contributed PBMC samples from 1-4 timepoints before ART initiation and 2-8 timepoints after ART initiation, with a median of 7 samples. For every participant, serial HIV viral load, CD4+ T-cell count, ART history and demographic data were obtained. Genomic DNA was extracted from unsorted PBMC with a Qiagen kit on a QIAcube, processed in batches of 12 samples.

The immunoSEQ hsTCRB v3.0 assay was used at survey level resolution for TRB variable region sequencing. The targeted TRB sequencing depth was about 35,000-55,000 T-cell genomes per sample. Pooled TRB libraries were sequenced on an Illumina MiSeq with a v3 150-cycle kit. Turning to the authors' computational methods: Repertoire analysis was run in R within a reproducible Nextflow workflow that covered QC, data transformation and analysis. LymphoSeq2, an R package for AIRR-Seq data exploration, was used to implement custom analyses. A few samples that produced fewer than 5000 total TRB sequences were removed, so some 190 HIV repertoires were analyzed. Of the roughly 190 retained HIV repertoires, approximately 57 were collected before and more than 120 after ART initiation. Each repertoire was downsampled to 5000 TRB nucleotide sequences, and summary statistics were averaged across 100 downsampling iterations. TRB sequences were retained for analysis only if CDR3 regions of at least seven amino acids were present. Two measures captured diversity: a Shannon entropy-derived clonality score and the Gini coefficient. In the repertoire networks, any two of the top 5000 CDR3 amino acid sequences were connected whenever the two sequences differed by an edit distance of one. For TRB CDR3 amino acid sequences, antigen specificity groups and MHC restriction were predicted with GLIPH2. To flag known associations with CMV, EBV, HIV or tissue antigens, CDR3 amino acid sequences were compared against VDJdb and McPAS-TCR. Pre-ART, post-ART and control groups were compared with Wilcoxon signed-rank tests and Holm-Bonferroni correction. TCRdb took over this immuneACCESS table, retaining in-frame rearrangements with V and J assigned. Such tables are incomplete; in checked studies, under half of the missing clones stem from an unresolved V gene, and the remainder is unexplained. V, J and clone size are taken as reported in that table, and D and trimming were inferred from the DNA itself. Here the sample has more than 20,000 clones; approximately 80% occur a single time. More than 15% of the sample goes to the ten largest clones.

The sample consisted of unsorted PBMCs, taken 0.5 years before starting antiretroviral therapy. The sequence is built from TRBV28 and TRBJ1-1, and TRBD1 matches 7 of the central bases. The receptor was isolated from a man between 35 and 55 years old with HIV. At the DNA level, the sequence is TGTGCCAGCAGTTCCCGACAGGGAGGAAAGACTGAAGCTTTCTTT. Translated, this gives CASSSRQGGKTEAFF.